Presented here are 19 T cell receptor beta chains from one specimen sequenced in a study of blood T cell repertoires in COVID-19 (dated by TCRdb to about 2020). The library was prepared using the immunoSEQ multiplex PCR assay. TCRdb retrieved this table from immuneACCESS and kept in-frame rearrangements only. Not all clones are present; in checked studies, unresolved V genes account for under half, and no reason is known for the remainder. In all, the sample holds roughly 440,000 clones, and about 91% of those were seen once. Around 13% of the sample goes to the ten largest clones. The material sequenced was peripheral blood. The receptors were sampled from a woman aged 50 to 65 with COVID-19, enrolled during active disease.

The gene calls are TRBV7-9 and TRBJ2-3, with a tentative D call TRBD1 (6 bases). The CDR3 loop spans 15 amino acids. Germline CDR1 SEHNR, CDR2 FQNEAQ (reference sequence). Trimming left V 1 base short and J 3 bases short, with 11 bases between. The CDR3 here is CASSLGPGATDTQYF. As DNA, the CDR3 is TGTGCCAGCAGCTTAGGTCCAGGGGCGACAGATACGCAGTATTTT.

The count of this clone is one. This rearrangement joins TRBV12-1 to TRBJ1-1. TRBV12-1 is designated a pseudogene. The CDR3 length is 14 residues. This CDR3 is CASSHERGYTEAFF. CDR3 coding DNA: TGTGCCAGCAGCCACGAGCGGGGGTACACTGAAGCTTTCTTT.

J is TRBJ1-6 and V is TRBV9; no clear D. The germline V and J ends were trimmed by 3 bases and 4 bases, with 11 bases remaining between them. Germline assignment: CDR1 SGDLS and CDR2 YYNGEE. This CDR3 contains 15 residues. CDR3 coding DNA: TGTGCCAGCAGCGCTAGCGGGGATTATAATTCACCCCTCCACTTT. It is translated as CASSASGDYNSPLHF.

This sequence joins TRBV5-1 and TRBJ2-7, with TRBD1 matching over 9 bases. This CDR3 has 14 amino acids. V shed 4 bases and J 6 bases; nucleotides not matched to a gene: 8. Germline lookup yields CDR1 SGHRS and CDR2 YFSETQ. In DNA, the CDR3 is TGCGCCAGCAGCCTCTCCGGGACAGGGTCCGAGCAGTACTTC. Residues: CASSLSGTGSEQYF.

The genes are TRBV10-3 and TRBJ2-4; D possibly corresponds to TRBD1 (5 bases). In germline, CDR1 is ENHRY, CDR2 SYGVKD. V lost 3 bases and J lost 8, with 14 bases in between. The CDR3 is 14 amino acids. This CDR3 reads CAISDMALGDIQYF. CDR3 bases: TGTGCCATCAGTGATATGGCTTTAGGGGACATTCAGTACTTC.

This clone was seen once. The CDR3 is CASAVENNSPLHF. The CDR3 DNA reads as TGTGCCAGCGCGGTCGAGAATAATTCACCCCTCCACTTT. The chain employs TRBV2 and TRBJ1-6; D call uncertain. This CDR3 has 13 amino acids. V lost 8 bases and J lost 5, with 10 bases in between. Germline V gene lookup returns CDR1 SNHLY and CDR2 FYNNEI.

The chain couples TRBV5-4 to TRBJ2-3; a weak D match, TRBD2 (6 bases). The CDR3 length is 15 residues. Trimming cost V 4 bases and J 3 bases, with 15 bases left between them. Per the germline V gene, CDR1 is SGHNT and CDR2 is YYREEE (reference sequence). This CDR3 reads CASSLSGDRTDTQYF. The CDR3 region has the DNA TGTGCCAGCAGCCTTTCGGGGGATAGAACAGATACGCAGTATTTT.

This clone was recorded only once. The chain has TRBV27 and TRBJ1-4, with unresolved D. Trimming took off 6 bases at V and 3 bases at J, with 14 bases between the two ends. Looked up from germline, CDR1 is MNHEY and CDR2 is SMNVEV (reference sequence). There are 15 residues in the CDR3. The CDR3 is CASSRRPAANEKLFF. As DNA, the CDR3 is TGTGCCAGCAGCCGCCGCCCTGCAGCTAATGAAAAACTGTTTTTT.

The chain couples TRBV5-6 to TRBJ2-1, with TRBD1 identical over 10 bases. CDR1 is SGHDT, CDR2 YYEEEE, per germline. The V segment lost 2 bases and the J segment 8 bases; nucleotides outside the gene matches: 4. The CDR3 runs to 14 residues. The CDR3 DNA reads TGTGCCAGCAGCTTTGGTGGGACAGGGGATGAGCAGTTCTTC. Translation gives CASSFGGTGDEQFF. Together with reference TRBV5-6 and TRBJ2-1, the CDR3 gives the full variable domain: DAGVTQSPTHLIKTRGQQVTLRCSPKSGHDTVSWYQQALGQGPQFIFQYYEEEERQRGNFPDRFSGHQFPNYSSELNVNALLLGDSALYLCASSFGGTGDEQFFGPGTRLTVL.

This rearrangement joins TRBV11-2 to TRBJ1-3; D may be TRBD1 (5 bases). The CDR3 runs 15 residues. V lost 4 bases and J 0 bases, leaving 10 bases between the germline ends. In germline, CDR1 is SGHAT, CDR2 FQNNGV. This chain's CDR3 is CASSSRQFSGNTIYF. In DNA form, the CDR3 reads TGTGCCAGCAGCTCTCGACAGTTCTCTGGAAACACCATATATTTT.

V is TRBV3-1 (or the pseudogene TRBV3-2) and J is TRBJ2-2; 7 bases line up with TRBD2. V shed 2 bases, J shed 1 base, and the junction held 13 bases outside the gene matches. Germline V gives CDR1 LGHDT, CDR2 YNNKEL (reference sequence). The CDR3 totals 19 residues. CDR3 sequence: CASSQKGGLPDLNTGELFF. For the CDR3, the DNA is TGTGCCAGCAGCCAAAAGGGAGGGCTCCCTGACCTGAACACCGGGGAGCTGTTTTTT.

The CDR3 loop is CASSQDLVENTGELFF. The CDR3 DNA reads TGTGCCAGCAGCCAAGATTTAGTAGAGAACACCGGGGAGCTGTTTTTT. The V and J genes are TRBV3-1 (or the pseudogene TRBV3-2) and TRBJ2-2; D gene unclear. V lost 0 bases and J 1 base, leaving 9 bases between the germline ends. The CDR3 loop spans 16 amino acids. Looked up from germline, CDR1 is LGHDT and CDR2 is YNNKEL (reference sequence).

The CDR3 DNA reads as TGTGCCAGCAGTCGGGGGGGGGACACTGAAGCTTTCTTT. Amino acid sequence: CASSRGGDTEAFF. The chain employs TRBV28 and TRBJ1-1; possible D gene TRBD1, 5 bases. CDR3 length equals 13 residues. Germline V CDR1 and CDR2: MDHEN, SYDVKM. The V and J ends lost 5 bases and 3 bases respectively, with 10 bases between them.

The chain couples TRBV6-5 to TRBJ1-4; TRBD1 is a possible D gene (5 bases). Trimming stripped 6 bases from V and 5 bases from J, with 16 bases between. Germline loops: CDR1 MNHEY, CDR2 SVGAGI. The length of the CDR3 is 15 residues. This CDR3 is CASRSVQDLNEKLFF. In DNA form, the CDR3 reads TGTGCCAGCAGATCCGTACAGGACCTCAATGAAAAACTGTTTTTT.

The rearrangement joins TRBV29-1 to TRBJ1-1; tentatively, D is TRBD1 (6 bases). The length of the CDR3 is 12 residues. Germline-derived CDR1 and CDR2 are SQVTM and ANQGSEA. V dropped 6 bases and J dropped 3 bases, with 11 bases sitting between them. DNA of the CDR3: TGCAGCGTGGCGACAGGATACACTGAAGCTTTCTTT. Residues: CSVATGYTEAFF.

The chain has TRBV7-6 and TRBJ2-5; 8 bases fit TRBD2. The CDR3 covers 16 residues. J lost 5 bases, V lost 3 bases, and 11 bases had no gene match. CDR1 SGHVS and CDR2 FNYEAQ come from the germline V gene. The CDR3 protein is CASSLGTRGYGETQYF. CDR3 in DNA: TGTGCCAGCAGCTTGGGGACTAGAGGGTATGGGGAGACCCAGTACTTC. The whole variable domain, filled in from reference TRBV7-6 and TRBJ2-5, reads GAGVSQSPRYKVTKRGQDVALRCDPISGHVSLYWYRQALGQGPEFLTYFNYEAQQDKSGLPNDRFSAERPEGSISTLTIQRTEQRDSAMYRCASSLGTRGYGETQYFGPGTRLLVL.

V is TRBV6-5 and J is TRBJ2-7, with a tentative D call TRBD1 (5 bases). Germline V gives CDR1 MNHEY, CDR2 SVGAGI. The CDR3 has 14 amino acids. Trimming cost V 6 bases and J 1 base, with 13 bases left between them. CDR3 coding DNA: TGTGCCAGCAGCGTGGCAGGGCTTTCCTACGAGCAGTACTTC. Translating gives CASSVAGLSYEQYF.

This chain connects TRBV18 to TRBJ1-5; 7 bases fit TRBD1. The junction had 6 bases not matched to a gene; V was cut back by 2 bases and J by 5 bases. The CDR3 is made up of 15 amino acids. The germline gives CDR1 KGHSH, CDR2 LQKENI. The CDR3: CASSPREDRHQPQHF. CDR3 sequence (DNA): TGTGCCAGCTCACCAAGAGAGGACAGGCATCAGCCCCAGCATTTT. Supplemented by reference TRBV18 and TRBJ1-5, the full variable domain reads NAGVMQNPRHLVRRRGQEARLRCSPMKGHSHVYWYRQLPEEGLKFMVYLQKENIIDESGMPKERFSAEFPKEGPSILRIQQVVRGDSAAYFCASSPREDRHQPQHFGDGTRLSIL.

The CDR3 is CASNRQGSAYEQYF. CDR3 DNA sequence: TGTGCCAGCAATAGACAGGGGAGCGCCTACGAGCAGTACTTC. V usage is TRBV25-1 and J usage is TRBJ2-7, with 8 bases matching TRBD1. The CDR3 has 14 residues. Losses at the gene ends were 7 bases for V and 2 bases for J; bases not matched to a gene: 7. Germline V CDR1 and CDR2: MGHDK, SYGVNS.